This passage covers 13 T cell receptor beta chains from one sample sequenced in a study of T cell clones after liver transplantation. Repertoires were generated with immunoSEQ multiplex PCR, while TCRdb's copy carries only in-frame clones and drops some. The table has approximately 100,000 clones, about 81% seen once; the top ten hold roughly 3.1%. Sequences were derived from CD4+ T cells from blood, sampled 47 months after liver transplant. The origin of the receptors is a human patient who received a liver transplant. T cells may partly derive from the graft donor.

The chain combines TRBV14 with TRBJ2-1; the D gene is possibly TRBD2 (6 bases). The CDR3 spans 16 residues. V lost 4 bases, J lost 0 bases, and 13 bases lay in between. Germline V CDR1 and CDR2: SGHDN, FVKESK. The CDR3 DNA reads TGTGCCAGCAGCCTAAGACTAGGACGCTCCTACAATGAGCAGTTCTTC. It translates to CASSLRLGRSYNEQFF.

Details on this clone: The sample carries other DNA sequences with the same CDR3. The V call is TRBV28, the J call TRBJ2-7; no definite D call. The V gene lost 7 bases and the J gene lost 0 bases, with 13 bases spanning the gap. CDR1 is MDHEN and CDR2 is SYDVKM in the germline V gene. The CDR3 covers 14 residues. The CDR3 nucleotides read TGTGCCAGCACCCGAGGACGGAGCTCCTACGAGCAGTACTTC. Translated, it gives CASTRGRSSYEQYF.

The chain links TRBV29-1 to TRBJ1-1; no firm D call. From germline, CDR1 is SQVTM and CDR2 ANQGSEA. The CDR3 extends over 15 amino acids. Between the trimmed V and J ends, which lost 4 bases and 2 bases, there was a span of 17 bases. The DNA for the CDR3 is TGCAGCGTTGCCGTAGGGCCCTTACAAAACACTGAAGCTTTCTTT. Its protein product is CSVAVGPLQNTEAFF.

DNA for the CDR3: TGTGCCAGCAGTTTACACGACAGGGCTGGTGAGCAGTTCTTC. Its translation: CASSLHDRAGEQFF. This rearrangement joins TRBV28 to TRBJ2-1; 7 nucleotides agree with TRBD1. V shed 2 bases and J 9 bases; nucleotides not matched to a gene: 7. This CDR3 comprises 14 residues. The germline CDR1 and CDR2 sequences are MDHEN and SYDVKM.

CDR3 region: CASSSPNEKLFF. CDR3 sequence (DNA): TGTGCCAGTAGTTCTCCTAATGAAAAACTGTTTTTT. The genes are TRBV19 and TRBJ1-4; D uncertain. The V gene lost 5 bases and the J gene lost 3 bases, with 4 bases spanning the gap. There are 12 residues in the CDR3. Germline loops: CDR1 LNHDA, CDR2 SQIVND (reference sequence).

The gene calls are TRBV19 and TRBJ2-6, with 7 positions matching TRBD1. V was clipped by 9 bases and J by 0 bases; unmatched bases: 11. CDR3 size: 17 residues. Germline V gene sequence: CDR1 LNHDA, CDR2 SQIVND (reference sequence). The CDR3 nucleotides are TGTGCCAGCCATGACAGGGCAAGGAGCTCTGGGGCCAACGTCCTGACTTTC. Its translation: CASHDRARSSGANVLTF.

Written as DNA, the CDR3 is TGTGCCAGCAGCTTAGGGGGGCGGTACAATGAGCAGTTCTTC. This encodes CASSLGGRYNEQFF. This chain joins TRBV7-2 and TRBJ2-1; D might be TRBD1 (6 bases). Germline CDR1 SGHTA, CDR2 FQGNSA. The CDR3 is 14 residues long. Trimming took 1 base from V and 4 from J, leaving 8 bases between them.

This clone was found once. As DNA, the CDR3 is TGTGCCAGCAGCTTAGCCAGCACAGATACGCAGTATTTT. Protein product: CASSLASTDTQYF. The J gene is TRBJ2-3, the V gene TRBV5-6, with D hard to call. The CDR3 contains 13 residues. Germline V lookup: CDR1 SGHDT, CDR2 YYEEEE. Trimming removed 2 bases at V and 0 bases at J, with 4 bases between.

V and J are TRBV6-1 and TRBJ2-7; D might be TRBD2 (5 bases). V lost 4 bases, J lost 0 bases, and 13 bases lay in between. This CDR3 has 15 residues. Germline lookup yields CDR1 MNHNS and CDR2 SASEGT. This chain's CDR3 is CASSVDTDYSYEQYF. CDR3 in DNA: TGTGCCAGCAGTGTCGATACAGACTACTCCTACGAGCAGTACTTC.

The chain carries TRBV18 and TRBJ2-7; possibly TRBD1 for D (6 bases). Trimming took off 2 bases at V and 3 bases at J, with 8 bases between the two ends. This CDR3 contains 13 residues. CDR1 and CDR2 (germline): KGHSH, LQKENI. CDR3 sequence (DNA): TGTGCCAGCTCACCAGGGGGCAACTACGAGCAGTACTTC. Its protein is CASSPGGNYEQYF.

This clone was picked up one time. The chain is built from TRBV7-9 and TRBJ2-1, with TRBD1 identical over 8 bases. The CDR3 is made up of 14 amino acids. Germline CDR1 and CDR2: SEHNR and FQNEAQ (reference sequence). Unmatched junction bases numbered 2, after V lost 5 bases and J lost 2 bases. The CDR3 sequence is CASSPDRAYNEQFF. DNA for the CDR3: TGTGCCAGCAGCCCGGACAGGGCCTACAATGAGCAGTTCTTC.

The chain combines TRBV6-5 with TRBJ1-5; no clear D gene. V dropped 4 bases and J dropped 6 bases, with 10 bases sitting between them. This CDR3 is 13 amino acids long. Germline values: CDR1 MNHEY, CDR2 SVGAGI. DNA of the CDR3: TGTGCCAGCAGTTGGAGGGTGTCTCAGCCCCAGCATTTT. The encoded protein is CASSWRVSQPQHF.

J is TRBJ2-1 and V is TRBV25-1; D is perhaps TRBD1 (6 bases). With 4 bases removed from V and 3 bases from J, the gap between germline ends came to 16 bases. Per germline, CDR1 MGHDK and CDR2 SYGVNS. This CDR3 has 16 amino acids. The CDR3 spells CASSAIQGLLYNEQFF. CDR3 coding DNA: TGTGCCAGCAGTGCTATACAGGGTTTGCTCTACAATGAGCAGTTCTTC.